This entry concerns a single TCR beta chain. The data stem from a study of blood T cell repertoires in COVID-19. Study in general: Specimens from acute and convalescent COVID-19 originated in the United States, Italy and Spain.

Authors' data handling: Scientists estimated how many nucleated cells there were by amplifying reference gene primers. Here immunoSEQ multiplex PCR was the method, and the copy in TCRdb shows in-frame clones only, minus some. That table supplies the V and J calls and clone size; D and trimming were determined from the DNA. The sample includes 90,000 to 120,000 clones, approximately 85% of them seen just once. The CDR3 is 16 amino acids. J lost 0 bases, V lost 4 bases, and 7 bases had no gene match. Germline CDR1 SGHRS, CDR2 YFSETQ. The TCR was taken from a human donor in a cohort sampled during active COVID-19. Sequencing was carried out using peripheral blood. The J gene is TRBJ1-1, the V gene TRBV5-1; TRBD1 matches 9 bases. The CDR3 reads CASSPGQGSMNTEAFF. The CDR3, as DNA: TGCGCCAGCAGCCCTGGACAGGGGAGCATGAACACTGAAGCTTTCTTT.